The 21 T cell receptor beta chains presented below share a single source sample, sequenced in a study of molecular identifiers for immune sequencing clone quantification. In TCRdb, the PCR reads were re-called with MiXCR into one record per CDR3 protein. This table holds roughly 320,000 distinct CDR3 sequences, about a fifth found once. Sequencing was done on a sample of naive CD8+ T cells from blood, with Jurkat cell RNA spiked in. Subset described: FACS-sorted CD8+CD4-CCR7+CD45RA+ naive T cells. These receptor sequences come from a human donor in good health. Some libraries in this study had Jurkat cell RNA spiked in.

About this clonotype: A single base separates this from a much larger clone, so it may be a read error. The chain is built from TRBV13 and TRBJ2-5, with 7 bases matching TRBD2. Looked up from germline, CDR1 is PRHDT and CDR2 is FYEKMQ (reference sequence). CDR3 length: 15 amino acids. CDR3 bases: TGTGCCAGCAGCTCCACCGGGACTAAGCAAGAGACCCGGTACTTC. Its translation is CASSSTGTKQETRYF.

This clonotype was recorded at least ten times. V is TRBV6-5 and J is TRBJ1-3; 7 nucleotides agree with TRBD1. The CDR3 is 13 residues long. Germline CDR1 is MNHEY and CDR2 is SVGAGI. Germline trimming cut 9 bases from V and 2 bases from J; bases unmatched to any gene: 4. The CDR3 DNA reads as TGTGCCAGTAATACAGGGGCTGGAAACACCATATATTTT. Translating it yields CASNTGAGNTIYF.

This clonotype was seen many times. J is TRBJ1-4 and V is TRBV7-9; D unclear. This CDR3 region has 16 residues. Trimming cost V 5 bases and J 2 bases, with 15 bases left between them. Germline values: CDR1 SEHNR, CDR2 FQNEAQ (reference sequence). The CDR3 bases are TGTGCCAGCAGCGAGTCACTCAAGGGCACTAATGAAAAACTGTTTTTT. It specifies CASSESLKGTNEKLFF.

The V gene is TRBV12-3 or TRBV12-4, the J gene TRBJ2-1; 9 bases align to TRBD1. V gave up 2 bases and J gave up 4 bases; unmatched junction bases: 12. The CDR3 runs to 18 residues. The CDR3: CASSLLGQGFGGYNEQFF. As DNA, the CDR3 is TGTGCCAGCAGTTTATTGGGACAGGGCTTTGGCGGTTACAATGAGCAGTTCTTC.

This clonotype was seen a few times. The chain combines TRBV27 with TRBJ2-7; D unclear. The CDR3 contains 12 residues. The ends were cut back, 6 bases at V and 2 bases at J, with 8 bases in the middle. The germline V gene encodes CDR1 MNHEY and CDR2 SMNVEV (reference sequence). The CDR3 sequence: CASSHPPYEQYF. In DNA form, the CDR3 reads TGTGCCAGCAGCCACCCCCCCTACGAGCAGTACTTC.

Notes on this clonotype: This may come from a read error, since a much larger clone is one base off. The chain recombines TRBV29-1 with TRBJ1-1; TRBD1 agrees at 8 bases. This CDR3 is 15 amino acids long. Germline assignment: CDR1 SQVTM and CDR2 ANQGSEA. CDR3 nucleotide sequence: TGCAGCGTTGAGGGCCTGGACAGGGCCGGCACTGGAGCTTTCTTT. This codes for CSVEGLDRAGTGAFF. Full variable domain (rest looked up from reference TRBV29-1 and TRBJ1-1): SAVISQKPSRDICQRGTSLTIQCQVDSQVTMMFWYRQQPGQSLTLIATANQGSEATYESGFVIDKFPISRPNLTFSTLTVSNMSPEDSSIYLCSVEGLDRAGTGAFFGQGTRLTVV.

The rearrangement joins TRBV5-8 to TRBJ2-1; possibly TRBD1 for D (6 bases). The germline gives CDR1 SGHTS, CDR2 YDEGEE. Trimming stripped 3 bases from V and 5 bases from J, with 21 bases between. This CDR3 comprises 17 residues. The CDR3 DNA reads as TGTGCCAGCAGCTCCAAACCAAACCGGGACACCAACAATGAGCAGTTCTTC. Translated, it gives CASSSKPNRDTNNEQFF.

V gene TRBV5-1 combines with J gene TRBJ2-2; tentatively, D is TRBD1 (5 bases). The CDR3 totals 14 residues. Trimming removed 1 base from V and 6 bases from J, with 10 bases in between. Per the germline V gene, CDR1 is SGHRS and CDR2 is YFSETQ. The CDR3 sequence is CASSLRKGSGELFF. The CDR3 region has the DNA TGCGCCAGCAGCTTGAGGAAGGGGTCCGGGGAGCTGTTTTTT.

The chain joins TRBV11-2 to TRBJ1-1; no firm D call. Germline lookup yields CDR1 SGHAT and CDR2 FQNNGV. Trimming removed 3 bases at V and 1 base at J, with 12 bases between. The CDR3 loop spans 15 amino acids. The DNA of the CDR3 is TGTGCCAGCAGCTTTGGAGGCTCGGGGAACACTGAAGCTTTCTTT. This translates into CASSFGGSGNTEAFF.

With respect to this clonotype: This may stem from a read error, because a much larger clone lies one nucleotide away. It is likely a read error, because the conserved phenylalanine at the end of the CDR3 is missing. The CDR3 sequence is CASSQDGGVSSYEQYL. CDR3 nucleotides: TGCGCCAGCAGCCAAGATGGGGGGGTGAGCTCCTACGAGCAGTACCTC. V and J are TRBV4-3 and TRBJ2-7, with 7 bases matching TRBD2. The ends lost 0 bases at V and 0 bases at J; junction bases unmatched: 5. This CDR3 contains 16 residues. Germline V CDR1 and CDR2: LGHNA, YSLEER.

In its sample, this clonotype was seen a few times. The chain links TRBV29-1 to TRBJ2-1; perhaps TRBD1 as D (6 bases). Deletions cut 1 base from V and 7 bases from J, with 11 bases between. The CDR3 sequence is 13 residues long. The germline CDR1 and CDR2 sequences are SQVTM and ANQGSEA. The CDR3 coding sequence is TGCAGCGTTGAAGTGGCCAGGGGAAATGAGCAGTTCTTC. It is translated as CSVEVARGNEQFF.

This clonotype was counted ten times or more. The CDR3 region is CSVETLRNTGELFF. The DNA for the CDR3 is TGCAGCGTTGAGACCCTAAGAAACACCGGGGAGCTGTTTTTT. The V call is TRBV29-1, the J call TRBJ2-2; D is undetermined. Germline V gene sequence: CDR1 SQVTM, CDR2 ANQGSEA. CDR3 length: 14 amino acids. The V end was cut by 3 bases, the J end by 2 bases, with 10 bases between.

Many counts were recorded for this clonotype. This chain links TRBV27 with TRBJ2-3, with 11 nucleotides matching TRBD1. Germline CDR1 and CDR2: MNHEY and SMNVEV (reference sequence). The CDR3 sequence is 14 residues long. V shed 5 bases and J 6 bases; nucleotides not matched to a gene: 4. The CDR3 DNA reads as TGTGCCAGCAGTAACCGGGACAGGGGGGATACGCAGTATTTT. It specifies CASSNRDRGDTQYF.

This clonotype was counted at least ten times. The gene calls are TRBV7-6 and TRBJ2-3, with 7 bases fitting TRBD2. The germline V gene encodes CDR1 SGHVS and CDR2 FNYEAQ. The V and J ends lost 0 bases and 3 bases, in that order; junction bases with no gene match: 6. The CDR3 is made up of 16 amino acids. CDR3 coding DNA: TGTGCCAGCAGCTTAGCGGAGTCGGGAGGAACAGATACGCAGTATTTT. This sequence encodes CASSLAESGGTDTQYF.

This clonotype has more than one count but fewer than ten. The V call is TRBV4-3, the J call TRBJ1-2; 9 nucleotides align to TRBD1. Germline values: CDR1 LGHNA, CDR2 YSLEER. Trimming took 5 bases from V and 4 from J; bases not matched to a gene: 8. The CDR3 covers 15 residues. Here the CDR3 reads CASSEGQGQAYGYTF. As DNA, the CDR3 is TGCGCCAGCAGCGAAGGACAGGGGCAAGCCTATGGCTACACCTTC.

This clonotype occurred many times. The chain recombines TRBV7-2 with TRBJ2-7; D is possibly TRBD1 (5 bases). The CDR3 extends over 15 amino acids. CDR1 and CDR2 from the germline V gene are SGHTA and FQGNSA. V was pared by 0 bases and J by 3 bases, with 12 bases between. The DNA for the CDR3 is TGTGCCAGCAGCTTAGCCCAGGGTACCTTCTACGAGCAGTACTTC. It codes for CASSLAQGTFYEQYF.

This clonotype was seen a few times. The rearrangement links TRBV27 to TRBJ1-5; perhaps TRBD1 as D (6 bases). Germline CDR1 and CDR2: MNHEY and SMNVEV (reference sequence). The CDR3 has 14 amino acids. V lost 5 bases to trimming and J lost 3 bases, with 11 bases between them. The CDR3 protein is CASSVGQNNQPQHF. The CDR3 DNA is TGTGCCAGCAGTGTCGGACAGAACAATCAGCCCCAGCATTTT.

In this sample, this clonotype turned up many times. This rearrangement joins TRBV12-3 or TRBV12-4 to TRBJ1-6, with a possible D match to TRBD1 (5 bases). V was trimmed by 5 bases and J by 11 bases, leaving 13 bases between them. The CDR3 covers 13 residues. This CDR3 is CASSGGGGPPLHF. The CDR3 coding sequence is TGTGCCAGCAGTGGGGGGGGGGGTCCACCCCTCCACTTT.

Regarding this clonotype: This may be a read error, as it is one base from a much larger clone. This rearrangement joins TRBV12-3 or TRBV12-4 to TRBJ2-5, with 7 nucleotides matching TRBD2. The CDR3 totals 13 residues. Written as DNA, the CDR3 is TGTGCCAGCAGTTCCGCGGGGGAAGAGACCCGGTACTTC. Translated, it gives CASSSAGEETRYF.

The chain combines TRBV7-9 with TRBJ2-7, with 10 bases that match TRBD1. The CDR3 spans 16 residues. Germline CDR1 SEHNR, CDR2 FQNEAQ (reference sequence). The trim removed 5 bases at V and 4 bases at J, leaving 11 bases unmatched. The CDR3 region has the DNA TGTGCCAGCAGCCCCCGCCCGGGACAGGGGATATACGAGCAGTACTTC. Its protein product is CASSPRPGQGIYEQYF.

At least ten counts were recorded for this clonotype. V and J are TRBV2 and TRBJ2-3, with D possibly matching TRBD1 (6 bases). With 4 bases removed from V and 2 bases from J, the gap between germline ends came to 19 bases. The CDR3 has 17 amino acids. The V gene's germline CDR1 is SNHLY and CDR2 FYNNEI. CDR3 region: CASSVGEGTQITDTQYF. DNA of the CDR3: TGTGCCAGCAGTGTAGGCGAGGGGACACAGATCACAGATACGCAGTATTTT.